Each of the 18 T cell receptor beta chains below was sequenced from the same sample in a study of T-cell memory formation after mild COVID-19. Using its own MiXCR run on the 5' RACE reads, TCRdb lists one record per CDR3 protein. The sample has 300,000 to 350,000 distinct CDR3 sequences, just under 20% seen once; the top ten hold over 20%. Sequencing was performed on PBMCs or a T cell subset sorted from them (not recorded which). The receptors originated from a man younger than 30 who had mild COVID-19 (a few samples of this study predate the infection). Cell type and time point are not known.

This clonotype has a handful of counts. The rearrangement joins TRBV7-8 to TRBJ2-2, with D hard to call. The CDR3 is 16 residues long. V lost 0 bases, J lost 2 bases, and 10 bases lay in between. Germline V CDR1 and CDR2: SGHVS, FQNEAQ. CDR3 region: CASSLALQTNTGELFF. The CDR3, as DNA: TGTGCCAGCAGCTTAGCGTTACAGACCAACACCGGGGAGCTGTTTTTT.

This chain connects TRBV12-3 or TRBV12-4 to TRBJ1-1; the match to TRBD1 covers 11 bases. V lost 6 bases and J lost 8; bases outside the gene matches: 8. CDR3 length equals 14 residues. CDR3 coding DNA: TGTGCCAGCAGCTCGGACAGGGGGCGGAAGGAAGCTTTCTTT. Protein sequence: CASSSDRGRKEAFF.

The chain couples TRBV23-1 to TRBJ2-4; D possibly corresponds to TRBD2 (6 bases). Being an ORF, TRBV23-1 has a function that is uncertain. Trimming shortened V by 5 bases and J by 0 bases, and 14 bases separated the two germline ends. There are 16 residues in the CDR3. The CDR3 nucleotides read TGCGCCAGCAGTACCTCGGGACTTAAAGCCAAAAACATTCAGTACTTC. Amino acid sequence: CASSTSGLKAKNIQYF.

The rearrangement uses TRBV7-2 and TRBJ1-4; 7 positions agree with TRBD1. CDR1 SGHTA and CDR2 FQGNSA come from the germline V gene. Trimming at V came to 1 base and at J to 11 bases, leaving 7 bases not matched to a gene. The CDR3 has 14 amino acids. The CDR3 nucleotides are TGTGCCAGCAGCTTAGAGCAGGGCAGGGGGAAACTGTTTTTT. The encoded protein is CASSLEQGRGKLFF.

This clonotype was observed a handful of times. This chain joins TRBV5-1 and TRBJ2-3, with D unclear. V was pared by 4 bases and J by 2 bases, with 23 bases between. The germline V gene encodes CDR1 SGHRS and CDR2 YFSETQ. The CDR3 extends over 18 amino acids. CDR3 sequence: CASSLGMASVGYTDTQYF. In DNA form, the CDR3 reads TGCGCCAGCAGCCTGGGGATGGCCTCAGTCGGATACACAGATACGCAGTATTTT.

The chain recombines TRBV27 with TRBJ1-4; D is unresolved. This CDR3 contains 15 residues. V was pared by 4 bases and J by 9 bases, with 18 bases between. Germline V gene sequence: CDR1 MNHEY, CDR2 SMNVEV (reference sequence). CDR3 in amino acids: CASSSQGHLNKKLFF. The CDR3 DNA sequence: TGTGCCAGCAGTTCGCAAGGGCATCTTAACAAAAAACTGTTTTTT.

The CDR3 is CATSREVDNEQFF. The CDR3 bases are TGTGCCACCAGCAGAGAGGTGGACAATGAGCAGTTCTTC. The chain uses TRBV15 and TRBJ2-1; D uncertain. Germline lookup yields CDR1 LNHNV and CDR2 YYDKDF (reference sequence). V was trimmed by 0 bases and J by 5 bases, leaving 5 bases between them. The CDR3 runs 13 residues.

This clonotype showed up just a few times. The CDR3 bases are TGCGCCAGCAGCTTGGTTGGGTCGAACACCGGGGAGCTGTTTTTT. This encodes CASSLVGSNTGELFF. J is TRBJ2-2 and V is TRBV5-1; D gene ambiguous. Germline CDR1 reads SGHRS; CDR2 reads YFSETQ. There are 15 residues in the CDR3. Trimming pared 0 bases from V and 0 bases from J, leaving 6 bases between.

This sequence joins TRBV27 and TRBJ1-6; 8 bases fit TRBD1. J was trimmed by 10 bases and V by 2 bases; bases with no gene match: 10. CDR3 length: 16 residues. Germline V CDR1 and CDR2: MNHEY, SMNVEV (reference sequence). CDR3 DNA sequence: TGTGCCAGCAGTTTAGACAGGGGATTCGCTCGGTCACCCCTCCACTTT. Translation gives CASSLDRGFARSPLHF.

The table lists this clonotype with a count of one. The rearrangement joins TRBV7-9 to TRBJ1-1; maybe TRBD1 (5 bases). Germline CDR1 is SEHNR and CDR2 is FQNEAQ (reference sequence). V lost 6 bases, J lost 6 bases, and 11 bases lay in between. The CDR3 covers 12 residues. Here the CDR3 reads CASSSLGPEAFF. CDR3 nucleotide sequence: TGTGCCAGCAGTTCGCTGGGACCTGAAGCTTTCTTT.

This clonotype occurred a few times. J is TRBJ2-7 and V is TRBV6-2 or TRBV6-3; perhaps TRBD2 as D (5 bases). Per germline, CDR1 MNHEY and CDR2 SVGEGT. Trimming removed 2 bases from V and 3 bases from J, with 8 bases in between. The CDR3 is 13 residues long. The CDR3, as DNA: TGTGCCAGCAGTTACGGTCGGGACTACGAGCAGTACGTC. This encodes CASSYGRDYEQYV.

This clonotype was counted ten times or more. The junction does not match germline at one end; this may be a read error. V usage is TRBV5-1 and J usage is TRBJ2-5; 7 nucleotides match TRBD2. Per the germline V gene, CDR1 is SGHRS and CDR2 is YFSETQ. This CDR3 is 14 amino acids long. The CDR3 DNA sequence: TGTGCCAGCAGTCCCTCCGGGGGGCAAGAGACCCAGTACTTC. It is translated as CASSPSGGQETQYF.

Only a few counts were recorded for this clonotype. The CDR3 bases are TGTGCCAGCTCACTCGGCGGACACACGAACACTGAAGCTTTCTTT. Translated: CASSLGGHTNTEAFF. V and J are TRBV18 and TRBJ1-1; D may be TRBD1 (5 bases). The CDR3 runs to 15 residues. V was trimmed by 4 bases and J by 1 base, leaving 13 bases between them. From germline, CDR1 is KGHSH and CDR2 LQKENI.

This sequence joins TRBV29-1 and TRBJ2-5; D remains unclear. The CDR3 runs to 12 residues. V lost 7 bases to trimming and J lost 6 bases, with 15 bases between them. From germline, CDR1 is SQVTM and CDR2 ANQGSEA. CDR3 in amino acids: CSGFDWAQTQYF. In nucleotides, the CDR3 is TGCAGCGGATTCGACTGGGCGCAGACCCAGTACTTC.

Only a few counts were recorded for this clonotype. This sequence joins TRBV7-9 and TRBJ2-2; D is unresolved. Trimming left V 5 bases short and J 3 bases short, with 7 bases between. This CDR3 spans 13 amino acids. Germline V gene data show CDR1 as SEHNR and CDR2 as FQNEAQ (reference sequence). CDR3 DNA sequence: TGTGCCAGCAGCCCAGATCACACCGGGGAGCTGTTTTTT. It encodes CASSPDHTGELFF.

V and J are TRBV7-3 and TRBJ2-1, with 9 bases aligning to TRBD2. CDR3 length: 15 residues. Unmatched junction bases numbered 3, after V lost 1 base and J lost 5 bases. Germline V lookup: CDR1 SGHTA, CDR2 FQGTGA. The CDR3 is CASSLSQRGDNEQFF. CDR3 coding DNA: TGTGCCAGCAGCTTAAGCCAGCGGGGGGACAATGAGCAGTTCTTC.

The chain recombines TRBV27 with TRBJ2-3, with D perhaps assigned TRBD1 or TRBD2 (5 bases each). V was clipped by 6 bases and J by 1 base, with 14 bases between them. CDR1 is MNHEY, CDR2 SMNVEV, per germline (reference sequence). The CDR3 consists of 15 residues. CDR3 nucleotide sequence: TGTGCCAGCAGGGCTACCGGGACGCGCACAGATACGCAGTATTTT. Its translation is CASRATGTRTDTQYF.

This clonotype showed up many times. The chain joins TRBV5-1 to TRBJ1-4; D unclear. Trimming shortened V by 1 base and J by 6 bases, and 7 bases separated the two germline ends. CDR1 and CDR2 from the germline V gene are SGHRS and YFSETQ. This CDR3 has 13 amino acids. The CDR3 spells CASSLKRDEKLFF. The CDR3 coding sequence is TGCGCCAGCAGCTTGAAGAGGGATGAAAAACTGTTTTTT.